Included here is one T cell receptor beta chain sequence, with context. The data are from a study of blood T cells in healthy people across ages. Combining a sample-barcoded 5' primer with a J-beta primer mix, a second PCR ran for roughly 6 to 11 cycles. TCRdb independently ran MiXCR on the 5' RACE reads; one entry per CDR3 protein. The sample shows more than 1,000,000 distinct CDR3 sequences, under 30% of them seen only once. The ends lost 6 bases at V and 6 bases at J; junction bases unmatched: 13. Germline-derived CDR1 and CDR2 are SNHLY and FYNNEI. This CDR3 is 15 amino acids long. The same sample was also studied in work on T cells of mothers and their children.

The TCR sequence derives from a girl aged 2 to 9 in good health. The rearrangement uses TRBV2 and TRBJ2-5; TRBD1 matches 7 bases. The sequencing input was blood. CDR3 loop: CASRETGFEAKTQYF. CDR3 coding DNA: TGTGCCAGCAGGGAGACAGGGTTTGAGGCAAAGACCCAGTACTTC. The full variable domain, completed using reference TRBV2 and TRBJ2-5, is EPEVTQTPSHQVTQMGQEVILRCVPISNHLYFYWYRQILGQKVEFLVSFYNNEISEKSEIFDDQFSVERPDGSNFTLKIRSTKLEDSAMYFCASRETGFEAKTQYFGPGTRLLVL.